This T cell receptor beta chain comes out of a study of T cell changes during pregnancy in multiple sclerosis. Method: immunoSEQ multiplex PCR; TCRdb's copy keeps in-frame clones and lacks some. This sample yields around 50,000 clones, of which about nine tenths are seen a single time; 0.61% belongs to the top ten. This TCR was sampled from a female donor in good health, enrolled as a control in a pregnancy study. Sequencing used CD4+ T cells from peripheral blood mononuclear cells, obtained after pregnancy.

The CDR3 loop reads CAISDPGTGNTIYF. The DNA for the CDR3 is TGTGCCATCAGTGACCCCGGGACAGGAAACACCATATATTTT. The rearrangement links TRBV10-3 to TRBJ1-3, with a possible D match to TRBD1 (6 bases). The germline V gene has CDR1 ENHRY and CDR2 SYGVKD. V lost 3 bases and J 4 bases, leaving 10 bases between the germline ends. The CDR3 has 14 amino acids.